Following are 24 T cell receptor beta chains from one sample sequenced in a study of T cells expressing NK-cell markers. TCRdb re-called the 5' RACE reads, yielding one record per CDR3 amino acid sequence without DNA. This sample's table reports about 540,000 distinct CDR3 sequences. Sequencing used blood T cells: a sorted CD56 or NKG2C T cell subset, CD4+ or CD8+ T cells, or bulk PBMC T cells (not recorded which). The receptors derive from a man between 18 and 29 years old in good health.

V gene TRBV5-1 combines with J gene TRBJ2-7. The length of the CDR3 is 12 residues. Per germline, CDR1 SGHRS and CDR2 YFSETQ. CDR3 region: CASSLIGNEQYF. Full variable domain (remainder filled in from reference TRBV5-1 and TRBJ2-7): KAGVTQTPRYLIKTRGQQVTLSCSPISGHRSVSWYQQTPGQGLQFLFEYFSETQRNKGNFPGRFSGRQFSNSRSEMNVSTLELGDSALYLCASSLIGNEQYFGPGTRLTVT.

V and J are TRBV6-1 and TRBJ2-4; TCRdb gives TRBD1 as the D gene, but with no DNA this cannot be confirmed. From germline, CDR1 is MNHNS and CDR2 SASEGT. The CDR3 contains 14 residues. Here the CDR3 reads CASRPDREPNIQYF.

The rearrangement links TRBV19 to TRBJ2-3; TCRdb reports TRBD1, a call that lacks DNA to check it against. Germline assignment: CDR1 LNHDA and CDR2 SQIVND (reference sequence). The CDR3 is made up of 14 amino acids. CDR3: CASGDRGIADTQYF. Looking up the rest from reference TRBV19 and TRBJ2-3 gives the full variable domain: DGGITQSPKYLFRKEGQNVTLSCEQNLNHDAMYWYRQDPGQGLRLIYYSQIVNDFQKGDIAEGYSVSREKKESFPLTVTSAQKNPTAFYLCASGDRGIADTQYFGPGTRLTVL.

The V call is TRBV6-2 or TRBV6-3, the J call TRBJ2-1; TCRdb gives TRBD2 as the D gene, but with no DNA this cannot be confirmed. Germline V CDR1 and CDR2: MNHEY, SVGEGT. This CDR3 is 17 amino acids long. The CDR3 reads CASSTPPGLGSYNEQFF.

This sequence joins TRBV20-1 and TRBJ2-1; without DNA, the TCRdb call of TRBD1 cannot be checked. In germline, CDR1 is DFQATT, CDR2 SNEGSKA (reference sequence). This CDR3 spans 15 amino acids. The CDR3 is CSALLQGKVNNEQFF.

The rearrangement links TRBV6-6 to TRBJ2-2; TCRdb reports TRBD1, a call that lacks DNA to check it against. This CDR3 is built from 13 residues. The V gene's germline CDR1 is MNHNY and CDR2 SVGAGI (reference sequence). The CDR3 here is CASLTGGGGELFF.

The gene calls are TRBV24-1 and TRBJ2-6; the D gene TCRdb calls, TRBD1, cannot be checked with no DNA. The CDR3 sequence is 15 residues long. Germline-derived CDR1 and CDR2 are KGHDR and SFDVKD. The CDR3 loop is CATSDQGNGANVLTF.

The chain has TRBV4-1 and TRBJ2-3; without DNA, the TCRdb call of TRBD2 cannot be checked. The CDR3 sequence is 15 residues long. Looked up from germline, CDR1 is MGHRA and CDR2 is YSYEKL. CDR3 residues: CASSQDRAGADTQYF.

J is TRBJ1-1 and V is TRBV29-1; TCRdb gives TRBD1 as the D gene, but with no DNA this cannot be confirmed. Germline V CDR1 and CDR2: SQVTM, ANQGSEA. There are 13 residues in the CDR3. CDR3 loop: CSVEGQGLTEAFF. Full variable domain (remainder filled in from reference TRBV29-1 and TRBJ1-1): SAVISQKPSRDICQRGTSLTIQCQVDSQVTMMFWYRQQPGQSLTLIATANQGSEATYESGFVIDKFPISRPNLTFSTLTVSNMSPEDSSIYLCSVEGQGLTEAFFGQGTRLTVV.

This chain connects TRBV24-1 to TRBJ2-1; TCRdb returns TRBD2, unconfirmable since there is no DNA. CDR3 length equals 13 residues. CDR1 KGHDR and CDR2 SFDVKD come from the germline V gene. The CDR3 spells CATKGLLTDEQFF.

The J gene is TRBJ1-3, the V gene TRBV6-6. The CDR3 consists of 12 residues. Germline V gives CDR1 MNHNY, CDR2 SVGAGI (reference sequence). The CDR3 here is CASGFSGNTIYF.

V is TRBV9 and J is TRBJ2-2. CDR3 length: 14 amino acids. CDR1 is SGDLS and CDR2 is YYNGEE in the germline V gene. CDR3 sequence reads: CASSVLRDNGELFF.

The rearrangement links TRBV5-5 to TRBJ1-5; TCRdb designates TRBD1, a call that cannot be tested without DNA. CDR1 SGHKS and CDR2 YYEKEE come from the germline V gene (reference sequence). This CDR3 region has 15 residues. The CDR3 spells CASSLNLLTGGPQHF.

The rearrangement joins TRBV19 to TRBJ2-1. The CDR3 has 13 residues. Looked up from germline, CDR1 is LNHDA and CDR2 is SQIVND (reference sequence). The CDR3 here is CASSLADGNEQFF.

The chain combines TRBV9 with TRBJ2-3; the D call from TCRdb, TRBD1, cannot be confirmed without DNA. The germline V gene has CDR1 SGDLS and CDR2 YYNGEE. The CDR3 has 15 amino acids. CDR3 protein: CASSVGTGTTDTQYF. The full variable domain, rest sourced from reference TRBV9 and TRBJ2-3, is DSGVTQTPKHLITATGQRVTLRCSPRSGDLSVYWYQQSLDQGLQFLIQYYNGEERAKGNILERFSAQQFPDLHSELNLSSLELGDSALYFCASSVGTGTTDTQYFGPGTRLTVL.

V usage is TRBV7-9 and J usage is TRBJ2-7. This CDR3 is 12 amino acids long. Germline lookup yields CDR1 SEHNR and CDR2 FQNEAQ (reference sequence). The CDR3 region is CASSKNSYEQYF. Full variable domain (outside the CDR3, taken from reference TRBV7-9 and TRBJ2-7): DTGVSQNPRHKITKRGQNVTFRCDPISEHNRLYWYRQTLGQGPEFLTYFQNEAQLEKSRLLSDRFSAERPKGSFSTLEIQRTEQGDSAMYLCASSKNSYEQYFGPGTRLTVT.

V is TRBV4-3 and J is TRBJ2-1; the TCRdb call, TRBD2, lacks DNA for checking. The CDR3 has 16 amino acids. Germline V gene lookup returns CDR1 LGHNA and CDR2 YSLEER. This CDR3 reads CASSQVVSGSPGEQFF.

The rearrangement uses TRBV12-3 or TRBV12-4 and TRBJ2-5; TCRdb gives TRBD1 as the D gene, but with no DNA this cannot be confirmed. The CDR3 has 13 residues. The CDR3 sequence: CASRTESQETQYF.

The genes are TRBV5-1 and TRBJ1-1; TCRdb indicates TRBD1, and absent DNA this call remains unverified. The CDR3 runs 15 residues. Germline CDR1 SGHRS, CDR2 YFSETQ. CDR3 protein: CASSLNQPGAPEAFF. Full variable domain (outside the CDR3, taken from reference TRBV5-1 and TRBJ1-1): KAGVTQTPRYLIKTRGQQVTLSCSPISGHRSVSWYQQTPGQGLQFLFEYFSETQRNKGNFPGRFSGRQFSNSRSEMNVSTLELGDSALYLCASSLNQPGAPEAFFGQGTRLTVV.

The chain recombines TRBV27 with TRBJ2-2; TCRdb's D call, TRBD1, is unchecked because there is no DNA. The germline V gene encodes CDR1 MNHEY and CDR2 SMNVEV (reference sequence). The CDR3 contains 17 residues. The CDR3 region is CASSALRGTGPTGELFF.

J is TRBJ2-1 and V is TRBV5-1; TCRdb names TRBD1, which stays unverified in the absence of DNA. Germline CDR1 reads SGHRS; CDR2 reads YFSETQ. CDR3 length equals 15 residues. The CDR3 loop reads CASSPSGAGVNEQFF.

The gene calls are TRBV6-2 or TRBV6-3 and TRBJ2-5; TCRdb selects TRBD1, and the lack of DNA leaves this call unchecked. The CDR3 covers 14 residues. The V gene's germline CDR1 is MNHEY and CDR2 SVGEGT. The CDR3 here is CASRRQGGQETQYF.

The rearrangement uses TRBV27 and TRBJ2-2; the D call from TCRdb, TRBD2, cannot be confirmed without DNA. The germline V gene has CDR1 MNHEY and CDR2 SMNVEV (reference sequence). This CDR3 contains 11 residues. CDR3 sequence: CARAIPGELFF.

The CDR3 sequence: CASSTTVGTEAFF. V is TRBV12-3 or TRBV12-4 and J is TRBJ1-1; TCRdb selects TRBD1, and the lack of DNA leaves this call unchecked. The CDR3 is 13 residues long.